Below, 21 T cell receptor beta chains from the same sample are listed, as sequenced in a study of T cell repertoires in cytomegalovirus infection. TCRdb reprocessed the reads via MiXCR and lists one record per CDR3 protein. The table shows more than 650,000 distinct CDR3 sequences, with about 40% occurring only once. What was sequenced was PBMCs. These receptors came from a human donor in good health (CMV status not recorded). Some clones in this sample may be carry-over from other donors' samples.

The rearrangement links TRBV7-6 to TRBJ2-3; D may match TRBD1 or TRBD2 (6 bases each). V was pared by 1 base and J by 1 base, with 12 bases between. Germline loops: CDR1 SGHVS, CDR2 FNYEAQ. CDR3 size: 16 residues. The CDR3 region is CASSLGGAPGTDTQYF. The CDR3 DNA sequence: TGTGCCAGCAGCTTAGGGGGGGCCCCGGGCACAGATACGCAGTATTTT.

This clonotype was counted at least ten times. CDR3 sequence (DNA): TGTGCCAGCAGCTTAGCTAGCGGGACGAACACCGGGGAGCTGTTTTTT. Translating gives CASSLASGTNTGELFF. V is TRBV11-1 and J is TRBJ2-2, with 8 bases that match TRBD2. The V gene's germline CDR1 is SGHAT and CDR2 FQDESV (reference sequence). The ends lost 0 bases at V and 0 bases at J; junction bases unmatched: 0. This CDR3 has 16 amino acids. Variable domain in full (rest from reference TRBV11-1 and TRBJ2-2): EAEVAQSPRYKITEKSQAVAFWCDPISGHATLYWYRQILGQGPELLVQFQDESVVDDSQLPKDRFSAERLKGVDSTLKIQPAELGDSAMYLCASSLASGTNTGELFFGEGSRLTVL.

The rearrangement links TRBV12-3 or TRBV12-4 to TRBJ1-1; unclear D gene. Trimming removed 7 bases from V and 3 bases from J, with 15 bases in between. The CDR3 consists of 14 residues. The CDR3: CASIPPGKDTEAFF. CDR3 bases: TGTGCCAGCATTCCCCCCGGTAAGGACACTGAAGCTTTCTTT.

The V and J genes are TRBV6-2 or TRBV6-3 and TRBJ2-1; 7 bases fit TRBD2. V dropped 2 bases and J dropped 6; count of bases not matched to a gene: 1. Germline V lookup: CDR1 MNHEY, CDR2 SVGEGT. The CDR3 contains 13 residues. In nucleotides, the CDR3 is TGTGCCAGCAGTTACAGCGGGGCCAATGAGCAGTTCTTC. This codes for CASSYSGANEQFF.

V usage is TRBV7-9 and J usage is TRBJ1-1; TRBD1 matches at 7 bases. V trimming: 5 bases; J trimming: 2 bases; junction bases outside the gene matches: 8. Germline values: CDR1 SEHNR, CDR2 FQNEAQ (reference sequence). There are 15 residues in the CDR3. The CDR3 loop reads CASSRGQTVNTEAFF. DNA for the CDR3: TGTGCCAGCAGCCGGGGACAGACAGTAAACACTGAAGCTTTCTTT. Based on the CDR3 plus reference TRBV7-9 and TRBJ1-1, the full variable domain is DTGVSQNPRHKITKRGQNVTFRCDPISEHNRLYWYRQTLGQGPEFLTYFQNEAQLEKSRLLSDRFSAERPKGSFSTLEIQRTEQGDSAMYLCASSRGQTVNTEAFFGQGTRLTVV.

There are a few counts of this clonotype. The chain couples TRBV5-1 to TRBJ1-1, with TRBD1 as a possible D gene (6 bases). The germline V gene has CDR1 SGHRS and CDR2 YFSETQ. The CDR3 covers 13 residues. V lost 4 bases, J lost 4 bases, and 11 bases lay in between. CDR3 region: CASSEQGSTEAFF. DNA of the CDR3: TGCGCCAGCAGCGAACAGGGAAGCACTGAAGCTTTCTTT.

There are a few counts of this clonotype. The V call is TRBV4-2, the J call TRBJ2-5; a possible D gene is TRBD2 (5 bases). The length of the CDR3 is 15 residues. CDR1 and CDR2 from the germline V gene are LGHNA and YNFKEQ. The V end lost 0 bases, the J end lost 2 bases, and 10 bases lay between the germline ends. The CDR3, as DNA: TGTGCCAGCAGCCAAGAAGACTACCCACAAGAGACCCAGTACTTC. This translates into CASSQEDYPQETQYF.

This sequence joins TRBV20-1 and TRBJ1-1, with TRBD1 matching 7 bases. V lost 3 bases, J lost 2 bases, and 9 bases stayed unmatched. The CDR3 contains 15 residues. Per the germline V gene, CDR1 is DFQATT and CDR2 is SNEGSKA (reference sequence). The CDR3 sequence: CSAREIQGGNTEAFF. Here the CDR3 DNA reads TGCAGTGCTAGGGAAATTCAGGGGGGAAACACTGAAGCTTTCTTT.

The V call is TRBV28, the J call TRBJ2-1; 9 nucleotides match TRBD2. The CDR3 covers 17 residues. Germline V gene sequence: CDR1 MDHEN, CDR2 SYDVKM. With V trimmed by 4 bases and J by 1 base, 8 bases remained unmatched. CDR3 region: CASSSLEAGGSYNEQFF. The CDR3 DNA reads TGTGCCAGCAGTTCCCTCGAAGCGGGAGGTTCCTACAATGAGCAGTTCTTC.

The chain employs TRBV5-8 and TRBJ2-3; 10 positions agree with TRBD1. Germline-derived CDR1 and CDR2 are SGHTS and YDEGEE. The J segment lost 5 bases and the V segment lost 2 bases, leaving 5 bases of the junction unmatched. CDR3 length: 15 amino acids. CDR3 sequence: CASSLPGQGKDTQYF. For the CDR3, the DNA is TGTGCCAGCAGCTTACCGGGACAGGGGAAAGATACGCAGTATTTT.

The CDR3: CASSFLRGRYNEQFF. The CDR3 DNA reads as TGTGCCAGCAGCTTCCTGAGGGGCCGCTACAATGAGCAGTTCTTC. The chain joins TRBV5-4 to TRBJ2-1; the D gene could be TRBD1 or TRBD2 (5 bases each). The CDR3 covers 15 residues. Trimming removed 2 bases at V and 3 bases at J, with 12 bases between. CDR1 is SGHNT, CDR2 YYREEE, per germline (reference sequence).

The J gene is TRBJ1-1, the V gene TRBV5-1, with 10 bases that match TRBD1. The CDR3 loop spans 17 amino acids. Per the germline V gene, CDR1 is SGHRS and CDR2 is YFSETQ. V lost 4 bases to trimming and J lost 0 bases; unmatched junction nucleotides: 9. The CDR3 sequence: CASSHGTGERMNTEAFF. In DNA form, the CDR3 reads TGCGCCAGCAGCCACGGGACAGGGGAAAGGATGAACACTGAAGCTTTCTTT.

This clonotype was seen at least ten times. Just one base apart from a much larger clone, this may be a read error. V gene TRBV28 combines with J gene TRBJ2-7, with D uncertain. This CDR3 region has 11 residues. V lost 6 bases, J lost 1 base, and 4 bases lay in between. Germline V lookup: CDR1 MDHEN, CDR2 SYDVKM. The CDR3 here is CASSQSYEQYF. CDR3 nucleotides: TGTGCCAGCAGCCAATCCTACGAGCAGTACTTC.

This clonotype showed up just a few times. The rearrangement uses TRBV6-5 and TRBJ2-7, with 8 bases that match TRBD2. Unmatched junction bases numbered 10, after V lost 0 bases and J lost 3 bases. CDR3 length: 17 residues. Germline CDR1 and CDR2: MNHEY and SVGAGI. CDR3 sequence (DNA): TGTGCCAGCAGTTACTCGAAACGGGAGGGCCACCGCTACGAGCAGTACTTC. It specifies CASSYSKREGHRYEQYF.

The chain has TRBV11-2 and TRBJ2-3, with TRBD2 identical over 8 bases. The CDR3 consists of 18 residues. Germline V gene lookup returns CDR1 SGHAT and CDR2 FQNNGV. Trimming removed 4 bases from V and 0 bases from J; junction bases left unmatched: 12. CDR3 sequence: CASSSGWGSGTSTDTQYF. CDR3 nucleotides: TGTGCCAGCAGCTCTGGGTGGGGTAGCGGGACTAGCACAGATACGCAGTATTTT.

This clonotype was counted a few times. The chain links TRBV27 to TRBJ2-3, with D perhaps TRBD1 (5 bases). The V gene's germline CDR1 is MNHEY and CDR2 SMNVEV (reference sequence). The CDR3 has 15 residues. The V gene lost 4 bases and the J gene lost 4 bases, with 15 bases spanning the gap. The CDR3 DNA is TGTGCCAGCAGTTCAGGGATACCCCTCTCAGATACGCAGTATTTT. Translation: CASSSGIPLSDTQYF.

As regards this clonotype: A much larger clone lies one base from this, so it may be a read error. The chain employs TRBV10-3 and TRBJ1-1; TRBD1 aligns across 7 bases. The CDR3 has 15 amino acids. Germline V gene sequence: CDR1 ENHRY, CDR2 SYGVKD. The CDR3 DNA sequence: TGTGCCATCAGTCCAAAACAGGGGTCGAACACTGAAGCTTTATTT. This gives the protein CAISPKQGSNTEALF.

The genes are TRBV29-1 and TRBJ2-1; D ambiguous. The CDR3 runs to 12 residues. Deletions cut 5 bases from V and 3 bases from J, with 8 bases between. CDR1 SQVTM and CDR2 ANQGSEA come from the germline V gene. CDR3 residues: CSVLRSYNEQFF. The DNA for the CDR3 is TGCAGCGTTTTGCGCAGCTACAATGAGCAGTTCTTC.

This clonotype was detected ten times or more. The gene calls are TRBV7-6 and TRBJ1-5, with a tentative D call TRBD1 (5 bases). The CDR3 totals 15 residues. The ends were cut back, 2 bases at V and 1 base at J, with 9 bases in the middle. The germline CDR1 and CDR2 sequences are SGHVS and FNYEAQ. The CDR3 coding sequence is TGTGCCAGCAGCTTAATTGGGGGGAGCAATCAGCCCCAGCATTTT. This sequence encodes CASSLIGGSNQPQHF.

This clonotype was seen repeatedly, ten times or more. The chain uses TRBV7-2 and TRBJ1-3; no clear D. Germline V lookup: CDR1 SGHTA, CDR2 FQGNSA. V gave up 0 bases and J gave up 0 bases, with 6 bases separating them. This CDR3 spans 15 amino acids. CDR3 DNA sequence: TGTGCCAGCAGCTTAGCGCCCGTCTCTGGAAACACCATATATTTT. Translation: CASSLAPVSGNTIYF.

The chain employs TRBV29-1 and TRBJ1-3, with D possibly TRBD1 on 6 matching bases. Germline V gene data show CDR1 as SQVTM and CDR2 as ANQGSEA. This CDR3 contains 15 residues. Trimming took off 2 bases at V and 1 base at J, with 12 bases between the two ends. CDR3 region: CSVETYDRSGNTIYF. Written as DNA, the CDR3 is TGCAGCGTTGAAACTTACGACAGGTCTGGAAACACCATATATTTT.